This TCR beta chain was sequenced for a study of patients and donors after allogeneic stem cell transplantation. The CDR3 is 14 residues long. Germline-derived CDR1 and CDR2 are KGHSH and LQKENI. Trimming took 3 bases from V and 5 from J, leaving 12 bases between them. A few counts support this clonotype. TCRdb analysed the RT-PCR reads with MiXCR anew, one entry per CDR3 protein. The sample includes about 400,000 distinct CDR3 sequences, roughly 16% of them seen just once. The V call is TRBV18, the J call TRBJ2-3, with D possibly TRBD2 on 6 matching bases. This TCR was recovered from a human donor who was either an allogeneic HSCT recipient or a stem cell or donor lymphocyte infusion donor (not recorded which). It is not recorded whose cells these are; they may come from a transplant donor. The sample taken for sequencing was blood, either unsorted or a sorted T cell fraction (not recorded which). The CDR3 here is CASSPREFIDTQYF. CDR3 coding DNA: TGTGCCAGCTCACCTCGGGAGTTCATAGATACGCAGTATTTT.